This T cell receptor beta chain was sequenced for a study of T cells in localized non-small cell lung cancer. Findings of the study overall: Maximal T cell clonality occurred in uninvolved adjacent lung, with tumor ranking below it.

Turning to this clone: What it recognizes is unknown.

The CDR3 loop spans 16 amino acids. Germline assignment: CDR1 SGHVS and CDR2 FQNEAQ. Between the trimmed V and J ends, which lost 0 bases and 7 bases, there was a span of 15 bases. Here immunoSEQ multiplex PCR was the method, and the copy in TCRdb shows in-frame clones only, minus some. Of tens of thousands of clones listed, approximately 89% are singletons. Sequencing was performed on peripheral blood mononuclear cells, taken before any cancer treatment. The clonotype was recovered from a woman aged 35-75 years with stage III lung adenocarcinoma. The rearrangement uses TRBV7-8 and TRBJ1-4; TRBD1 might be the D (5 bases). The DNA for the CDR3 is TGTGCCAGCAGCTTAGCCGCGTCAGGGCGGGTTGAAAAACTGTTTTTT. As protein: CASSLAASGRVEKLFF.